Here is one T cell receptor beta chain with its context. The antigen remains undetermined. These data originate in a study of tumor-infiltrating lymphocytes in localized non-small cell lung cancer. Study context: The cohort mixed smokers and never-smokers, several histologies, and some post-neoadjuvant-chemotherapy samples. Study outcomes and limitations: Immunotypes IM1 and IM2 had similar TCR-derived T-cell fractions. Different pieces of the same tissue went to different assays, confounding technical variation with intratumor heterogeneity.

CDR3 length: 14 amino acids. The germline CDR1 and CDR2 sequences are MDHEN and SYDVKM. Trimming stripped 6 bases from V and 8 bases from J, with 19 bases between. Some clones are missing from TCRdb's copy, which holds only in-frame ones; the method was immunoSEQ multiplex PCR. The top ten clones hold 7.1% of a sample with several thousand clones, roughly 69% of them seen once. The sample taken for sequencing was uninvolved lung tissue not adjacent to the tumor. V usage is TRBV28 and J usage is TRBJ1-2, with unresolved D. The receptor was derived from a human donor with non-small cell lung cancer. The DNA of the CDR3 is TGTGCCAGCAGAACCCCAGTGGGCCCCGAAGGCTACACCTTC. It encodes CASRTPVGPEGYTF.